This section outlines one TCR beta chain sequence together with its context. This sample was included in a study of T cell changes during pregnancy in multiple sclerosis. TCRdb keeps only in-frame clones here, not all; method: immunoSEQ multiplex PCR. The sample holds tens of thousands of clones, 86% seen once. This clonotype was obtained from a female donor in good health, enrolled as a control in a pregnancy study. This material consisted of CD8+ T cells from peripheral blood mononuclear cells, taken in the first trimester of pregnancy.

Here the CDR3 reads CASSLTQDRGHEQYF. In nucleotides, the CDR3 is TGCGCCAGCAGCCTCACCCAGGACAGGGGCCACGAGCAGTACTTC. V is TRBV4-3 and J is TRBJ2-7; 9 bases line up with TRBD1. Germline CDR1 and CDR2: LGHNA and YSLEER. Germline trimming cut 4 bases from V and 5 bases from J; bases unmatched to any gene: 9. This CDR3 is built from 15 residues.